The sequence of this TCR beta chain was determined in a study of T cell responses to AZD1222 COVID-19 vaccine. Study-wide results and caveats: Clonal diversity was possibly underestimated, and the donors were mostly white British, with more females. Spike regions recognized by vaccine-associated CD4 TCRs spanned the protein, led by 160-218 and 743-854.

Some clones are missing from TCRdb's copy, which holds only in-frame ones; the method was immunoSEQ multiplex PCR. The data show hundreds of thousands of clones, almost 95% seen once. As to this clone: Its target is unknown.

The study pooled second doses at about 4 or about 12 weeks. The starting material was peripheral blood, obtained 28 days after the second AZD1222 dose. This sequence was found in an adult who received the AZD1222 COVID-19 vaccine.

The DNA for the CDR3 is TGCGCCAGCAGCAACCCGTACTCTGGGGCCAACGTCCTGACTTTC. As protein: CASSNPYSGANVLTF. This sequence joins TRBV5-1 and TRBJ2-6; D ambiguous. V lost 4 bases and J 0 bases, leaving 8 bases between the germline ends. CDR3 length: 15 amino acids. Germline CDR1 is SGHRS and CDR2 is YFSETQ.